One sample yielded the 19 T cell receptor beta chains listed below, sequenced in a study of T cells after yellow fever vaccination. Using its own MiXCR run on the 5' RACE reads, TCRdb lists one record per CDR3 protein. Here the sample spans 500,000 to 650,000 distinct CDR3 sequences, around 17% being singletons. Sequenced material: PBMCs, taken less than 6 days after the first yellow fever vaccination. All receptors derive from a young man who received the YFV17D yellow fever vaccine.

This rearrangement joins TRBV7-9 to TRBJ2-7; either TRBD1 or TRBD2 may supply D (5 bases each). Germline CDR1 is SEHNR and CDR2 is FQNEAQ (reference sequence). With 5 bases removed from V and 6 bases from J, the gap between germline ends came to 14 bases. The CDR3 is 13 residues long. The CDR3 spells CASSTGTFPEQYV. The CDR3 region has the DNA TGTGCCAGCAGCACCGGGACCTTTCCCGAGCAGTACGTC.

This clonotype occurred a few times. The chain has TRBV7-2 and TRBJ2-3, with D unresolved. V lost 5 bases and J 3 bases, leaving 12 bases between the germline ends. The CDR3 contains 14 residues. Germline V gene data show CDR1 as SGHTA and CDR2 as FQGNSA. CDR3 sequence (DNA): TGTGCCAGCAGCCTCTCGGCTCGAACAGATACGCAGTATTTT. Translating it yields CASSLSARTDTQYF.

V usage is TRBV7-2 and J usage is TRBJ2-3; D ambiguous. V lost 5 bases and J 2 bases, leaving 14 bases between the germline ends. Germline CDR1 and CDR2: SGHTA and FQGNSA. There are 15 residues in the CDR3. The CDR3 loop is CASSPPPTYTDTQYF. CDR3 nucleotides: TGTGCCAGCAGCCCACCCCCGACGTACACAGATACGCAGTATTTT.

The CDR3 sequence: CASSVGSSGLTEAFF. The CDR3 nucleotides are TGTGCCAGCAGCGTAGGTTCCTCGGGCCTAACTGAAGCTTTCTTT. The rearrangement links TRBV9 to TRBJ1-1, with unresolved D. V was trimmed by 0 bases and J by 5 bases, leaving 14 bases between them. The CDR3 contains 15 residues. Germline V gene data show CDR1 as SGDLS and CDR2 as YYNGEE.

This clonotype has a handful of counts. This sequence joins TRBV7-2 and TRBJ1-2; 8 bases align to TRBD1. J gave up 4 bases and V 5 bases, and 6 bases lay outside the gene matches. The CDR3 covers 14 residues. Germline values: CDR1 SGHTA, CDR2 FQGNSA. The CDR3 DNA is TGTGCCAGCAGCCCCAGACAGGGGCCCTATGGCTACACCTTC. This sequence encodes CASSPRQGPYGYTF.

This rearrangement joins TRBV4-3 to TRBJ1-2, with D unresolved. Germline CDR1 is LGHNA and CDR2 is YSLEER. With 4 bases removed from V and 1 base from J, the gap between germline ends came to 13 bases. The CDR3 runs 15 residues. CDR3 nucleotides: TGCGCCAGCAGCCTTCGGACGGGGAATAACTATGGCTACACCTTC. Translating it yields CASSLRTGNNYGYTF.

This clonotype was detected a few times. The chain couples TRBV4-3 to TRBJ2-7, with D possibly TRBD2 on 5 matching bases. Germline V gene lookup returns CDR1 LGHNA and CDR2 YSLEER. The V end was cut by 0 bases, the J end by 3 bases, with 12 bases between. This CDR3 has 15 residues. CDR3 nucleotide sequence: TGCGCCAGCAGCCAAGATTTAGTTGACTACTACGAGCAGTACTTC. Translating gives CASSQDLVDYYEQYF.

The chain has TRBV18 and TRBJ1-1; 7 bases match TRBD1. Germline V CDR1 and CDR2: KGHSH, LQKENI. Trimming at V came to 4 bases and at J to 0 bases, leaving 8 bases not matched to a gene. The CDR3 spans 16 residues. The CDR3 bases are TGTGCCAGCTCACGAGAACAACAGGGGTTGAACACTGAAGCTTTCTTT. This encodes CASSREQQGLNTEAFF.

This clonotype was seen a handful of times. V gene TRBV6-1 combines with J gene TRBJ2-7; perhaps TRBD1 as D (6 bases). This CDR3 is 16 amino acids long. The V gene lost 2 bases and the J gene lost 0 bases, with 14 bases spanning the gap. CDR1 and CDR2 from the germline V gene are MNHNS and SASEGT. Here the CDR3 DNA reads TGTGCCAGCAGTGAATGGGACACGAGCGGCTCCTACGAGCAGTACGTC. This gives the protein CASSEWDTSGSYEQYV.

The chain couples TRBV2 to TRBJ2-3; D perhaps matches TRBD2 (5 bases). The V and J ends lost 7 bases and 1 base respectively, with 18 bases between them. The CDR3 is 16 residues long. Germline V CDR1 and CDR2: SNHLY, FYNNEI. CDR3 sequence reads: CASTNPPSIGTDTQYF. The CDR3 DNA reads TGTGCCAGCACCAACCCGCCTAGCATCGGCACAGATACGCAGTATTTT.

V gene TRBV7-2 combines with J gene TRBJ2-7, with TRBD2 identical over 7 bases. V was clipped by 3 bases and J by 4 bases; unmatched bases: 3. This CDR3 contains 13 residues. Per the germline V gene, CDR1 is SGHTA and CDR2 is FQGNSA. In DNA form, the CDR3 reads TGTGCCAGCAGCTTGGCAGCGGGGTACGAGCAGTACTTC. Its protein is CASSLAAGYEQYF.

V and J are TRBV5-6 and TRBJ1-2; D uncertain. In germline, CDR1 is SGHDT, CDR2 YYEEEE. The CDR3 contains 14 residues. V dropped 6 bases and J dropped 2 bases, with 14 bases sitting between them. The CDR3 protein is CASTPRWANYGYTF. DNA for the CDR3: TGTGCCAGCACCCCGAGGTGGGCCAACTATGGCTACACCTTC.

V and J are TRBV2 and TRBJ2-7; 8 bases agree with TRBD1. J was trimmed by 3 bases and V by 1 base; bases with no gene match: 5. In germline, CDR1 is SNHLY, CDR2 FYNNEI. The CDR3 spans 15 residues. CDR3 in amino acids: CASSEGQGAYYEQYF. CDR3 sequence (DNA): TGTGCCAGCAGTGAAGGGCAGGGGGCATACTACGAGCAGTACTTC.

This clonotype appeared a single time. At one boundary the junction diverges from the germline segment, which might be a read error. The chain couples TRBV6-5 to TRBJ1-1; D gene ambiguous. CDR1 is MNHEY and CDR2 is SVGAGI in the germline V gene. CDR3 length: 18 amino acids. CDR3 sequence: CASSYSVGLPSTWREGFF. In nucleotides, the CDR3 is TGTGCCAGCAGTTACTCGGTCGGTCTTCCCAGCACATGGAGGGAAGGTTTCTTT.

This clonotype appeared many times. The chain has TRBV12-3 or TRBV12-4 and TRBJ1-2; D unresolved. The CDR3 loop spans 13 amino acids. V was pared by 2 bases and J by 2 bases, with 6 bases between. CDR3 loop: CASSLRQNYGYTF. CDR3 DNA sequence: TGTGCCAGCAGTTTAAGGCAGAACTATGGCTACACCTTC.

This clonotype has at least ten counts. This chain uses TRBV7-2 with TRBJ1-5, with D unclear. Trimming removed 3 bases at V and 5 bases at J, with 5 bases between. This CDR3 spans 12 amino acids. Germline V gene data show CDR1 as SGHTA and CDR2 as FQGNSA. The CDR3 bases are TGTGCCAGCAGCTTCTCCCATCAGCCCCAGCATTTT. It is translated as CASSFSHQPQHF.

This clonotype showed up many times. The rearrangement uses TRBV7-6 and TRBJ2-3; maybe TRBD1 (5 bases). Germline CDR1 SGHVS, CDR2 FNYEAQ. Trimming removed 1 base at V and 3 bases at J, with 11 bases between. There are 15 residues in the CDR3. For the CDR3, the DNA is TGTGCCAGCAGCTTAGGGACAACGAGGACAGATACGCAGTATTTT. Translated, it gives CASSLGTTRTDTQYF.

This clonotype has more than one count but fewer than ten. The rearrangement uses TRBV5-1 and TRBJ2-5; no firm D call. Germline V lookup: CDR1 SGHRS, CDR2 YFSETQ. Trimming cost V 3 bases and J 0 bases, with 6 bases left between them. CDR3 length equals 13 residues. CDR3 in amino acids: CASSSWYQETQYF. The DNA for the CDR3 is TGCGCCAGCAGCTCTTGGTACCAAGAGACCCAGTACTTC.

The V gene is TRBV9, the J gene TRBJ1-3; no clear D gene. The V end was cut by 4 bases, the J end by 4 bases, with 18 bases between. This CDR3 is built from 16 residues. Germline values: CDR1 SGDLS, CDR2 YYNGEE. CDR3 residues: CASSRGRVREGNTIYF. The DNA for the CDR3 is TGTGCCAGCAGCAGAGGTCGGGTGCGGGAAGGAAACACCATATATTTT.